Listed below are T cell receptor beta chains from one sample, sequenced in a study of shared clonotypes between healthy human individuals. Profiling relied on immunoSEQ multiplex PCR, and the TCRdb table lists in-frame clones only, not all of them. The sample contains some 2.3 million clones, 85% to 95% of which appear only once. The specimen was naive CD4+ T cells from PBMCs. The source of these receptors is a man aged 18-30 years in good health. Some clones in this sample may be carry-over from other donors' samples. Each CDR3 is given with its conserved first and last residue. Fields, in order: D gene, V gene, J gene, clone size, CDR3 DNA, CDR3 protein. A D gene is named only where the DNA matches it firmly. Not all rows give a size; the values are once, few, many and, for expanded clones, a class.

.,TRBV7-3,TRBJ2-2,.,TGTGCCAGCAGCTTAGGTAGCGTCAGGGGATACTCGAACACCGGGGAGCTGTTTTTT,CASSLGSVRGYSNTGELFF
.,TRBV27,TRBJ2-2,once,TGTGCCAGCAGTTTATCGGGGGCAGGAGGGGAGCTGTTTTTT,CASSLSGAGGELFF
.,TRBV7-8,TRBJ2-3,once,TGTGCCAGCAGCCAAGGACAGTCCACAGATACGCAGTATTTT,CASSQGQSTDTQYF
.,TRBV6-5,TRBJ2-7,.,TGTGCCAGCAGTCCAGTCGGGGTCGAGCAGTACTTC,CASSPVGVEQYF
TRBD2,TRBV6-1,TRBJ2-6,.,TGTGCCAGCAGAGAAAAACTAGCGGAAGTAATCTCTGGGGCCAACGTCCTGACTTTC,CASREKLAEVISGANVLTF
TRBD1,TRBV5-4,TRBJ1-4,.,TGTGCCAGCAGCTCCGGGACAGGGGATGAAAAACTGTTTTTT,CASSSGTGDEKLFF
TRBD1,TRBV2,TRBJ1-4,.,TGTGCCAGCAGAACCGGGACAGCCAATGAAAAACTGTTTTTT,CASRTGTANEKLFF
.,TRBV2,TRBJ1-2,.,TGTGCCAGCAGTGGGGGATGGTTGGATGGCTACACCTTC,CASSGGWLDGYTF
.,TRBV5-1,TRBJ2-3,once,TGCGCCAGCAGCACCACTCAGGGAGTGGGTAGCACAGATACGCAGTATTTT,CASSTTQGVGSTDTQYF
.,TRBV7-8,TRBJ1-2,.,TGTGCCAGCAGCCCGCCCGGGGGGGCCCAGGGCTACACCTTC,CASSPPGGAQGYTF
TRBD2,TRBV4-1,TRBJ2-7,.,TGCGCCGGGCTGGGAGCGGGAGACGAGCAGTACTTC,CAGLGAGDEQYF
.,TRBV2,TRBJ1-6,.,TGTGCCAGCAGTGAAGGAGACAGAAGGAGCTCCTATAATTCACCCCTCCACTTT,CASSEGDRRSSYNSPLHF
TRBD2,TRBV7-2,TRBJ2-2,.,TGTGCCAGCAGCCCCCAGGGGACTAGTTTTCCCGGGGAGCTGTTTTTT,CASSPQGTSFPGELFF
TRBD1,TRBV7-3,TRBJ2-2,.,TGTGCCAGCAGCACAAGACAGGGAGAGACCGGGGAGCTGTTTTTT,CASSTRQGETGELFF
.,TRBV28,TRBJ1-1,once,TGTGCCAGCAGTTTAGGATCACAGTCCTTCATGAACACTGAAGCTTTCTTT,CASSLGSQSFMNTEAFF
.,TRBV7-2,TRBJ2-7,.,TGTGCCAGCAGCCCGGCGCGGGGGCAGCAGTACTTC,CASSPARGQQYF
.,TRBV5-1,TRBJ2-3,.,TGCGCCAGCAGCTTGGGGCTAGCCGAGAGCACAGATACGCAGTATTTT,CASSLGLAESTDTQYF
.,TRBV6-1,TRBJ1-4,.,TGTGCCAGCAGTGAAACCCCCAGCCCTAATGAAAAACTGTTTTTT,CASSETPSPNEKLFF
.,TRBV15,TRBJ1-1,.,TGTGCCACCAGCAGAGATATGGGAGCCCCTGAAGCTTTCTTT,CATSRDMGAPEAFF
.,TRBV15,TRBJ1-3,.,TGTGCCACCAGCAGAGATCCAAGTACAGGAAACACCATATATTTT,CATSRDPSTGNTIYF
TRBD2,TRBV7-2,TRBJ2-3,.,TGTGCCAGCAGCCACCTGGGTCTAGCGGGACGCACAGATACGCAGTATTTT,CASSHLGLAGRTDTQYF
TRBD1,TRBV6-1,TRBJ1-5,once,TGTGCCAGCAGTGAAACAGGGGTCTCGAATCAGCCCCAGCATTTT,CASSETGVSNQPQHF
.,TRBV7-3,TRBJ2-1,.,TGTGCCAGCAGCTTGAACCGGGACAATGAGCAGTTCTTC,CASSLNRDNEQFF
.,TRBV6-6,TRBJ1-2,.,TGTGCCAGCAGTTACTCTCGGGAACACTACACCTTC,CASSYSREHYTF
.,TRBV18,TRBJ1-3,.,TGTGCCAGCTCACCGAAGACAACCTCTGGAAACACCATATATTTT,CASSPKTTSGNTIYF
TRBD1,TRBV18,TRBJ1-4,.,TGTGCCAGCTCACCACCGGGGACAGGGGGCCGTGAAAAACTGTTTTTT,CASSPPGTGGREKLFF
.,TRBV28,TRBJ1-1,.,TGTGCCAGCAGTTTGTGGCAGATCAACACTGAAGCTTTCTTT,CASSLWQINTEAFF
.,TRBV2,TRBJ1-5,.,TGTGCCAGCCACTATATCCAGGGAAGTCAGCCCCAGCATTTT,CASHYIQGSQPQHF
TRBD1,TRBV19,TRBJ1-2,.,TGTGCCAGTAGTCCCTGGACAGGGATTGTCTATGGCTACACCTTC,CASSPWTGIVYGYTF
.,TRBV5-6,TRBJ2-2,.,TGTGCCAGCAGCTTGGGCTGGACCGGGGAGCTGTTTTTT,CASSLGWTGELFF
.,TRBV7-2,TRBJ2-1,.,TGTGCCAGCAGCAGAAGAGGCAGCGGGCGAAATCTAACAGGGGAGCAGTTCTTC,CASSRRGSGRNLTGEQFF
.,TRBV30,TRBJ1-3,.,TGTGCCTGGAGTCTTAGGGTGGCTTTCAGCTCTGGAAACACCATATATTTT,CAWSLRVAFSSGNTIYF
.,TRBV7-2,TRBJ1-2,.,TGTGCCAGCAGCTTAGGGGGCTGGAAGGATGGCTACACCTTC,CASSLGGWKDGYTF
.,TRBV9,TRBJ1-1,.,TGTGCCAGCAGCGTAGCTGGACTGGGGACTGAAGCTTTCTTT,CASSVAGLGTEAFF
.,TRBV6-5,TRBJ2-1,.,TGTGCCAGCCGACAACAGGGCTCCCCCTCCAATGAGCAGTTCTTC,CASRQQGSPSNEQFF
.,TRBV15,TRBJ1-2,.,TGTGCCACCAGCTTACCGGGGTATGCTGGCTACACCTTC,CATSLPGYAGYTF
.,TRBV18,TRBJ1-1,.,TGTGCCAGCTCACCAAGGAGACTTAGGAACACTGAAGCTTTCTTT,CASSPRRLRNTEAFF
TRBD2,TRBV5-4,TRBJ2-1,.,TGTGCCAGCAGCCAACGGGGGGTCTACAATGAGCAGTTCTTC,CASSQRGVYNEQFF
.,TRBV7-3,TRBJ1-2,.,TGTGCCAGCAGCAAAAACGCAGGTGGCTACACCTTC,CASSKNAGGYTF
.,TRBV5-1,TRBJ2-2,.,TGCGCCAGCAGCTTGGTTAGGAGGGGAGGATCCGGGGAGCTGTTTTTT,CASSLVRRGGSGELFF
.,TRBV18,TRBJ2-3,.,TGTGCCAGCTCACCCCAGGTAGATACGCAGTATTTT,CASSPQVDTQYF
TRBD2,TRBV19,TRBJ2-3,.,TGTGCCAGTAACAGCGGGAGGGCCGGGGAAGATACGCAGTATTTT,CASNSGRAGEDTQYF
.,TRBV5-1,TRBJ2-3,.,TGCGCCAGCAGCTTGGTGACAGCCACAGATACGCAGTATTTT,CASSLVTATDTQYF
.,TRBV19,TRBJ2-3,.,TGTGCCAGCCGAATGTCCGGGGGCACAGATACGCAGTATTTT,CASRMSGGTDTQYF
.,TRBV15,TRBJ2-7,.,TGTGCCACCAGCACCGTAGTGGGTCGACAGTACTTC,CATSTVVGRQYF
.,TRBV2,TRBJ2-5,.,TGTGCCAGCAGTGAGAGTATGTCGGGGGACCAAGAGACCCAGTACTTC,CASSESMSGDQETQYF
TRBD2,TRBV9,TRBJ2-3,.,TGTGCCAGCAGCGTAGGACTAGCGGGAGGGCCAGATACGCAGTATTTT,CASSVGLAGGPDTQYF
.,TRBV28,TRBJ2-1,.,TGTGCCACCCTAAGTAAGGGGCTGAGCTACAATGAGCAGTTCTTC,CATLSKGLSYNEQFF
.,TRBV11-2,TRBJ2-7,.,TGTGCCAGCAGCACCGGACTACTTTCCTACGAGCAGTACTTC,CASSTGLLSYEQYF
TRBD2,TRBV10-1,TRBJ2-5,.,TGCGCCAGCAGTGAGTCGAGACTAGCGGGAAACCAATACCAAGAGACCCAGTACTTC,CASSESRLAGNQYQETQYF
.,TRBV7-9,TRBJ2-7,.,TGTGCCAGCAGCTTAGTCGGCTACAGGGACATCTTAAAGGACTACGAGCAGTACTTC,CASSLVGYRDILKDYEQYF
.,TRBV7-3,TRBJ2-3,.,TGTGCCAGCAGCATGGGTCCCTCCCGGGATACGCAGTATTTT,CASSMGPSRDTQYF
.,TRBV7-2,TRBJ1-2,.,TGTGCCAGCAGCTTAGGGGGCTATGGCTACACCTTC,CASSLGGYGYTF
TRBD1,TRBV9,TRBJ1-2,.,TGTGCCAGCACACGGCAGGGGGACTATGGCTACACCTTC,CASTRQGDYGYTF